The 3 T cell receptor beta chains below all came from one sample that was sequenced in a study of shared clonotypes between healthy human individuals. Only in-frame clones appear in the TCRdb table, and some are missing; sequencing was by immunoSEQ multiplex PCR. The data show 2,500,000 or so clones, 85% to 95% seen once. The source material was naive CD4+ T cells from PBMCs. Subset: CD45RA+ positively selected. Every receptor here comes from a man aged 18 to 29 in good health. Some clones in this sample may be carry-over from other donors' samples.

The J gene is TRBJ2-1, the V gene TRBV9, with 10 bases aligning to TRBD2. CDR1 is SGDLS and CDR2 is YYNGEE in the germline V gene. The CDR3 sequence is 15 residues long. The trim removed 4 bases at V and 3 bases at J, leaving 4 bases unmatched. This CDR3 is CASSPTSGNYNEQFF. CDR3 nucleotides: TGTGCCAGCAGCCCAACTAGCGGGAACTACAATGAGCAGTTCTTC.

The chain employs TRBV5-1 and TRBJ2-7; 12 bases align to TRBD2. Germline assignment: CDR1 SGHRS and CDR2 YFSETQ. With 4 bases clipped from V and 5 bases from J, the junction kept 4 bases outside the gene matches. The length of the CDR3 is 14 residues. Here the CDR3 reads CASSRTSGNHEQYF. The CDR3 nucleotides are TGCGCCAGCAGCCGGACTAGCGGGAACCACGAGCAGTACTTC.

The chain links TRBV5-4 to TRBJ2-7; 10 positions agree with TRBD2. The CDR3 covers 15 residues. CDR1 and CDR2 (germline): SGHNT, YYREEE (reference sequence). The J segment lost 6 bases and the V segment lost 0 bases, leaving 6 bases of the junction unmatched. The DNA of the CDR3 is TGTGCCAGCAGCTTGGCCCAGCGGGAGGGCCCCGAGCAGTACTTC. It encodes CASSLAQREGPEQYF.